What follows are 12 T cell receptor beta chains derived from one specimen sequenced in a study of shared clonotypes between healthy human individuals. Here immunoSEQ multiplex PCR was the method, and the copy in TCRdb shows in-frame clones only, minus some. In the table there are about 2.4 million clones, over 85% of which are singletons. Specimen: naive CD4+ T cells from PBMCs. Subset reported: CD45RA+ positively selected. The receptor source for this set is a man aged 18 to 29 in good health. Some clones in this sample may be carry-over from other donors' samples.

The rearrangement uses TRBV19 and TRBJ2-7; 7 bases are shared with TRBD2. CDR1 is LNHDA, CDR2 SQIVND, per germline (reference sequence). J was trimmed by 5 bases and V by 0 bases; bases with no gene match: 7. This CDR3 comprises 15 residues. DNA of the CDR3: TGTGCCAGTAGTATAGAGGGGGGGATCATCCACGAGCAGTACTTC. Protein sequence: CASSIEGGIIHEQYF.

This clone was picked up one time. This CDR3 is CASSEGTGLLFYEQYF. The DNA for the CDR3 is TGTGCCAGCAGTGAAGGGACAGGACTCCTATTCTACGAGCAGTACTTC. The chain has TRBV6-1 and TRBJ2-7; TRBD1 matches at 7 bases. In germline, CDR1 is MNHNS, CDR2 SASEGT. The CDR3 extends over 16 amino acids. With V trimmed by 1 base and J by 3 bases, 9 bases remained unmatched.

This chain links TRBV7-8 with TRBJ2-7; TRBD2 matches at 9 bases. The CDR3 loop spans 15 amino acids. The V gene end was trimmed by 3 bases and the J gene end by 2 bases; junction bases not matched to a gene: 5. Germline CDR1 reads SGHVS; CDR2 reads FQNEAQ. CDR3 in amino acids: CASSLGASGAYEQYF. CDR3 nucleotide sequence: TGTGCCAGCAGCTTGGGGGCTAGCGGGGCCTACGAGCAGTACTTC. Complete variable domain (other parts from reference TRBV7-8 and TRBJ2-7): GAGVSQSPRYKVAKRGQDVALRCDPISGHVSLFWYQQALGQGPEFLTYFQNEAQLDKSGLPSDRFFAERPEGSVSTLKIQRTQQEDSAVYLCASSLGASGAYEQYFGPGTRLTVT.

The rearrangement uses TRBV7-9 and TRBJ2-1; D is ambiguous. This CDR3 region has 15 residues. Between the trimmed V and J ends, which lost 5 bases and 4 bases, there was a span of 15 bases. Looked up from germline, CDR1 is SEHNR and CDR2 is FQNEAQ (reference sequence). For the CDR3, the DNA is TGTGCCAGCAGCCCCGACATTTCGATGTACAATGAGCAGTTCTTC. It specifies CASSPDISMYNEQFF.

The chain carries TRBV7-2 and TRBJ2-7; 7 bases align to TRBD2. CDR1 is SGHTA, CDR2 FQGNSA, per germline. With V trimmed by 3 bases and J by 6 bases, 14 bases remained unmatched. The CDR3 covers 16 residues. This CDR3 reads CASSLKASAGRGEQYF. The CDR3 nucleotides are TGTGCCAGCAGCTTGAAAGCCTCAGCGGGACGGGGCGAGCAGTACTTC. The full variable domain, rest sourced from reference TRBV7-2 and TRBJ2-7, is GAGVSQSPSNKVTEKGKDVELRCDPISGHTALYWYRQSLGQGLEFLIYFQGNSAPDKSGLPSDRFSAERTGGSVSTLTIQRTQQEDSAVYLCASSLKASAGRGEQYFGPGTRLTVT.

The J gene is TRBJ2-2, the V gene TRBV6-5, with D perhaps assigned TRBD1 or TRBD2 (5 bases each). CDR1 is MNHEY and CDR2 is SVGAGI in the germline V gene. This CDR3 spans 15 amino acids. Trimming cost V 2 bases and J 9 bases, with 16 bases left between them. The CDR3 loop reads CASSYVGTPDRELFF. CDR3 DNA sequence: TGTGCCAGCAGTTACGTAGGGACCCCCGACCGGGAGCTGTTTTTT.

The chain uses TRBV11-1 and TRBJ2-7; TRBD1 aligns across 10 bases. Germline CDR1 and CDR2: SGHAT and FQDESV (reference sequence). The V gene end was trimmed by 9 bases and the J gene end by 2 bases; junction bases not matched to a gene: 10. CDR3 length: 15 amino acids. The CDR3, as DNA: TGTGCCAGAGAGACAGGGGGCAGCTCGACCTACGAGCAGTACTTC. Encoded protein: CARETGGSSTYEQYF.

J is TRBJ1-2 and V is TRBV4-1; 8 positions match TRBD1. The V gene's germline CDR1 is MGHRA and CDR2 YSYEKL. V dropped 1 base and J dropped 3; count of bases not matched to a gene: 4. This CDR3 comprises 15 residues. CDR3 in amino acids: CASSQVTGDYYGYTF. CDR3 coding DNA: TGCGCCAGCAGCCAAGTGACAGGGGATTACTATGGCTACACCTTC.

The J gene is TRBJ2-1, the V gene TRBV28; TRBD2 agrees at 11 bases. In germline, CDR1 is MDHEN, CDR2 SYDVKM. The CDR3 sequence is 15 residues long. The trim removed 6 bases at V and 3 bases at J, leaving 4 bases unmatched. CDR3 in DNA: TGTGCCAGCAGACTAGCGGGAGAAATCTACAATGAGCAGTTCTTC. This codes for CASRLAGEIYNEQFF. Complete variable domain (other parts from reference TRBV28 and TRBJ2-1): DVKVTQSSRYLVKRTGEKVFLECVQDMDHENMFWYRQDPGLGLRLIYFSYDVKMKEKGDIPEGYSVSREKKERFSLILESASTNQTSMYLCASRLAGEIYNEQFFGPGTRLTVL.

V and J are TRBV11-2 and TRBJ1-2, with TRBD1 as a possible D gene (5 bases). There are 15 residues in the CDR3. Trimming removed 9 bases from V and 8 bases from J, with 25 bases in between. Germline CDR1 reads SGHAT; CDR2 reads FQNNGV. The DNA of the CDR3 is TGTGCCAGTCGAGGAGGGGCGCAGGGAGATACGGGCTACACCTTC. Its translation is CASRGGAQGDTGYTF.

V is TRBV30 and J is TRBJ2-3; 12 bases line up with TRBD2. With V trimmed by 0 bases and J by 7 bases, 2 bases remained unmatched. There are 14 residues in the CDR3. Germline V CDR1 and CDR2: GTSNPN, SVGIG (reference sequence). Here the CDR3 DNA reads TGTGCCTGGAGTGTAGGGACTAGCGGGTATACGCAGTATTTT. It codes for CAWSVGTSGYTQYF. The full variable domain, in which reference TRBV30 and TRBJ2-3 provide the parts outside the CDR3, is SQTIHQWPATLVQPVGSPLSLECTVEGTSNPNLYWYRQAAGRGLQLLFYSVGIGQISSEVPQNLSASRPQDRQFILSSKKLLLSDSGFYLCAWSVGTSGYTQYFGPGTRLTVL.

This chain uses TRBV19 with TRBJ2-7, with D perhaps matching TRBD1 or TRBD2 (5 bases each). The CDR3 is 15 amino acids. CDR1 LNHDA and CDR2 SQIVND come from the germline V gene (reference sequence). V was clipped by 2 bases and J by 3 bases, with 14 bases between them. CDR3: CASSILRDPYYEQYF. In DNA form, the CDR3 reads TGTGCCAGTAGTATACTACGGGACCCCTACTACGAGCAGTACTTC.